Included here is one T cell receptor beta chain sequence, with context. These data come from a study of shared clonotypes between healthy human individuals. Background on the study: Every donor yielded three CD4 naive, three CD4 memory, two CD8 naive and one CD8 memory plate.

As defined, naive CD8 cells were CD45RO-negative and positively selected for CCR7, with terminally differentiated effector memory CD45RA+ cells excluded. None of the donors, who were healthy HIV-negative adults, had recently had acute infections or vaccinations. The ends were cut back, 3 bases at V and 2 bases at J, with 8 bases in the middle. CDR3 length: 15 amino acids. Germline V CDR1 and CDR2: MNHEY, SVGAGI. Clones were sequenced by immunoSEQ multiplex PCR, and TCRdb holds only the in-frame ones, with some missing. The profile covers approximately 740,000 clones, with 80% to 95% appearing a single time and about 24% taken by the ten largest.

The clonotype originates from a man younger than 45 in good health. The V gene is TRBV6-5, the J gene TRBJ2-6; D remains ambiguous. The source material was naive CD8+ T cells sorted from blood. The CDR3 region has the DNA TGTGCCAGCAGTTATTCCACAGCTGGGGCCAACGTCCTGACTTTC. Translation gives CASSYSTAGANVLTF.